This T cell receptor beta chain was retrieved from a study of T-cell reconstitution after alpha-beta-depleted transplantation in children. This clonotype was seen only a few times. This CDR3 comprises 17 residues. Trimming removed 6 bases from V and 0 bases from J, with 17 bases in between. Looked up from germline, CDR1 is SNHLY and CDR2 is FYNNEI. During its preparation, the TCRbeta library received unique molecular identifiers. TCRdb re-derived calls from the PCR reads in MiXCR, one entry per CDR3 protein. The sample has 500,000 or so distinct CDR3 sequences, 30% to 35% seen once. Here the sequenced sample was PBMCs from the stem cell graft donor, taken from the stem cell graft. V gene TRBV2 combines with J gene TRBJ2-2; tentatively, D is TRBD2 (6 bases). The TCR comes from a human donor who donated a stem cell graft to a child with aplastic anemia. CDR3 DNA sequence: TGTGCCAGCAGGGGCTTAGCGGAGACCGCGAACACCGGGGAGCTGTTTTTT. Its protein product is CASRGLAETANTGELFF.